This section outlines one TCR beta chain sequence together with its context. Its target is not known. The CDR3 ends on some other residue instead of the conserved phenylalanine or tryptophan, so this is likely a read error. The DNA is omitted, as the CDR3 cannot be located on it reliably, and the CDR3 follows TCRdb's listing. The entry originates in a study of CD8+ T cells in alopecia areata. As for the study in general: A regimen of oral tofacitinib, 5 to 10 mg twice daily, was given to treated patients.

From alopecia areata patients, lesional scalp punch biopsies and peripheral blood were collected. The length of the CDR3 is 8 amino acids, counting both ends. CDR1 and CDR2 (germline): SGHRS, YFSETQ. Following RNA extraction, reverse transcription yielded cDNA that acted as the sequencing template. Sequencing was performed with immunoSEQ multiplex PCR; in TCRdb, only in-frame clones are kept and a portion is missing. The sample holds some 51,000 clones, about 96% seen once. Study-wide results and limits: When scalp samples are sequenced, resident alphabeta T cells of normal skin are also captured. Across lesional scalp, and particularly alopecia totalis/universalis, clonality surpassed that of normal scalp.

The starting material was CD8+ T cells sorted from blood, obtained at week 0. The chain has TRBV5-1 and TRBJ2-7. The source is a human donor with alopecia areata. The CDR3 loop is CASSLEGR.